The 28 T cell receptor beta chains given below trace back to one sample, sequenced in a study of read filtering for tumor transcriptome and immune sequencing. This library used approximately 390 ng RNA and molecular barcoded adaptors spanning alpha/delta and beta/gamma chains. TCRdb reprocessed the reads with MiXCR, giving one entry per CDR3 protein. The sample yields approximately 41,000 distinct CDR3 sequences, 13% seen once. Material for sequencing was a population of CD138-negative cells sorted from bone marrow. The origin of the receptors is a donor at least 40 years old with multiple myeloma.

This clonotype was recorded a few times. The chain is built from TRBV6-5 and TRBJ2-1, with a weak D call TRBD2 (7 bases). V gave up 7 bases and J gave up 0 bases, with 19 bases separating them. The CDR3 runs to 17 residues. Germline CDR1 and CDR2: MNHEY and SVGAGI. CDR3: CASTKGGGVSSYNEQFF. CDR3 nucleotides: TGTGCCAGCACTAAAGGGGGGGGAGTAAGCTCCTACAATGAGCAGTTCTTC.

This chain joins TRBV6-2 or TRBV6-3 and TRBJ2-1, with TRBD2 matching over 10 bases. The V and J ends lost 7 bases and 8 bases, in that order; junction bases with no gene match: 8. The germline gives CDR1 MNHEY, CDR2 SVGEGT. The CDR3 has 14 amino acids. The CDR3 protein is CASNLAGVGYEQFF. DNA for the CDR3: TGTGCCAGCAACCTAGCGGGAGTAGGGTATGAGCAGTTCTTC.

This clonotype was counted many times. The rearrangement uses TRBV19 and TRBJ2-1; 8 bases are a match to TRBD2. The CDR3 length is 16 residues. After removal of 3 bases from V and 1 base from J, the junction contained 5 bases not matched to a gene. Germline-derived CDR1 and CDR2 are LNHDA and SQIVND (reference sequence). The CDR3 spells CASSIISGVSYNEQFF. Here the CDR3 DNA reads TGTGCCAGTAGTATTATTAGCGGGGTGTCCTACAATGAGCAGTTCTTC. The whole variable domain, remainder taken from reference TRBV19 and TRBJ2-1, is DGGITQSPKYLFRKEGQNVTLSCEQNLNHDAMYWYRQDPGQGLRLIYYSQIVNDFQKGDIAEGYSVSREKKESFPLTVTSAQKNPTAFYLCASSIISGVSYNEQFFGPGTRLTVL.

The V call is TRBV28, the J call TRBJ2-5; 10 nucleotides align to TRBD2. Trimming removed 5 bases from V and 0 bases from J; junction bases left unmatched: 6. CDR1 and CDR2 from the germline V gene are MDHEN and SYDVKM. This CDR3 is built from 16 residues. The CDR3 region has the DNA TGTGCCAGCAGTCCAGTCGGGACTAGCGACCAAGAGACCCAGTACTTC. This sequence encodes CASSPVGTSDQETQYF.

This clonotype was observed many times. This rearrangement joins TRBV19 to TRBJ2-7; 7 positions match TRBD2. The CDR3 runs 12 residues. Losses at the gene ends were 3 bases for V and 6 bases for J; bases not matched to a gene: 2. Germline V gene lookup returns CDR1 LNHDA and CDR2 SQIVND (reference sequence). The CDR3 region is CASSIWGGEQYF. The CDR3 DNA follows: TGTGCCAGTAGTATTTGGGGGGGCGAGCAGTACTTC.

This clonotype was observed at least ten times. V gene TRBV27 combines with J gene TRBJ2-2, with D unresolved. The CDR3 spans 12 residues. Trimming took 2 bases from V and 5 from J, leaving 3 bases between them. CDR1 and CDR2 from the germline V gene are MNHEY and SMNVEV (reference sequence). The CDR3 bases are TGTGCCAGCAGTTTAGGTACCGGGGAGCTGTTTTTT. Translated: CASSLGTGELFF.

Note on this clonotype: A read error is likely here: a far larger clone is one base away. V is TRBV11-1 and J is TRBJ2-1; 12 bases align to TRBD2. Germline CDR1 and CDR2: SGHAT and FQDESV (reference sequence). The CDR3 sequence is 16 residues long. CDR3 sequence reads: CASSLGLAGDLDERFF. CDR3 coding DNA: TGTGCCAGCAGCTTAGGACTAGCGGGAGATCTCGATGAGCGGTTCTTC.

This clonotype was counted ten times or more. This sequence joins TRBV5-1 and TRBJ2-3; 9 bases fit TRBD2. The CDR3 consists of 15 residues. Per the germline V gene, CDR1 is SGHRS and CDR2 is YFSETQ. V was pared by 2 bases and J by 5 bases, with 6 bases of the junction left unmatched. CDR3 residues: CASSFGGRARDTQYF. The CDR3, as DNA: TGCGCCAGCAGCTTCGGCGGGAGGGCCAGAGATACGCAGTATTTT. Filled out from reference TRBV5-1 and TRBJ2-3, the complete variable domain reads KAGVTQTPRYLIKTRGQQVTLSCSPISGHRSVSWYQQTPGQGLQFLFEYFSETQRNKGNFPGRFSGRQFSNSRSEMNVSTLELGDSALYLCASSFGGRARDTQYFGPGTRLTVL.

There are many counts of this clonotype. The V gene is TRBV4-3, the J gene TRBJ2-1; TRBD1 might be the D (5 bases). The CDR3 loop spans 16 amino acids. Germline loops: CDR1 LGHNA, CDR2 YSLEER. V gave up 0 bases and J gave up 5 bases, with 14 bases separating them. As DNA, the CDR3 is TGCGCCAGCAGCCAAGATCCCTATCCAGGGAACAATGAGCAGTTCTTC. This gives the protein CASSQDPYPGNNEQFF.

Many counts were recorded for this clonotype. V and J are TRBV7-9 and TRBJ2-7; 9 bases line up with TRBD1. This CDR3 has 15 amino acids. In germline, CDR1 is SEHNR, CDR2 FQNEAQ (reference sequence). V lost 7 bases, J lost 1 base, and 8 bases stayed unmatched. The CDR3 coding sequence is TGTGCCAGCACTCTAACAGGGGGCGCGTCCTACGAGCAGTACTTC. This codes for CASTLTGGASYEQYF.

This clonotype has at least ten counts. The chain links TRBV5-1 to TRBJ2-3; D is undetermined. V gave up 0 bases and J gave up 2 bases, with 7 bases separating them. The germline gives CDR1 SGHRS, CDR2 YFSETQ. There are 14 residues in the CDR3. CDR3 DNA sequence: TGCGCCAGCAGCTTGGGCCAGTACACAGATACGCAGTATTTT. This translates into CASSLGQYTDTQYF.

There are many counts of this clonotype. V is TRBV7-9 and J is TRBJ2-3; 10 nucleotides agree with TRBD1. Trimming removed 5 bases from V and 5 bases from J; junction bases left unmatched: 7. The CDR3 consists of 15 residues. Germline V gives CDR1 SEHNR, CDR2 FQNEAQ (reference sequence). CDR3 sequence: CASSRGGTGEDTQYF. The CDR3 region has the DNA TGTGCCAGCAGCCGGGGGGGGACAGGGGAAGATACGCAGTATTTT.

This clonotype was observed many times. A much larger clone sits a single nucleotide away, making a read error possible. In nucleotides, the CDR3 is TGTGCCAGCAGTTCCTACAATGAGCGGTTCTTC. This gives the protein CASSSYNERFF. The chain has TRBV12-3 or TRBV12-4 and TRBJ2-1; no reliable D call. The CDR3 contains 11 residues.

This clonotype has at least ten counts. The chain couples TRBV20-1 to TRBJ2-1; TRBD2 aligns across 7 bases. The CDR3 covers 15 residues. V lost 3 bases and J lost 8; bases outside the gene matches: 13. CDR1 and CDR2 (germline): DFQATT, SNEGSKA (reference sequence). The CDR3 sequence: CSARAKAGLRDEQFF. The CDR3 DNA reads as TGCAGTGCTAGGGCAAAAGCGGGGCTCAGGGATGAGCAGTTCTTC.

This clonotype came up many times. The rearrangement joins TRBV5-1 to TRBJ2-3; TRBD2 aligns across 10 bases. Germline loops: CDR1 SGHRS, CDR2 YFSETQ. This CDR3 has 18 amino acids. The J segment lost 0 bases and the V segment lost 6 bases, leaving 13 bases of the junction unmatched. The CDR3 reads CASNRGASGSASTDTQYF. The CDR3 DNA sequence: TGCGCCAGCAACCGGGGGGCTAGCGGGAGCGCCAGCACAGATACGCAGTATTTT.

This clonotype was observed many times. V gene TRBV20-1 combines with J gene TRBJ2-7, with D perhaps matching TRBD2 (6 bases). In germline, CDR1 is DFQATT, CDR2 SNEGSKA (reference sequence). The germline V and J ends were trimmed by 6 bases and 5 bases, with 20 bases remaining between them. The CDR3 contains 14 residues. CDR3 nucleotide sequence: TGCAGTGCCCCTTATACTGGAGGGAACGACGAGCAGTACTTC. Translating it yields CSAPYTGGNDEQYF.

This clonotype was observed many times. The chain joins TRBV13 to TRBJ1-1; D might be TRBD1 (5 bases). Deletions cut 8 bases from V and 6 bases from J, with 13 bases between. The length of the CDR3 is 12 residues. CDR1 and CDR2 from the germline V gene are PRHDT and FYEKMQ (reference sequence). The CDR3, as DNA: TGTGCCAGCGCTACCTACAGGCCTGAAGCTTTCTTT. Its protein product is CASATYRPEAFF.

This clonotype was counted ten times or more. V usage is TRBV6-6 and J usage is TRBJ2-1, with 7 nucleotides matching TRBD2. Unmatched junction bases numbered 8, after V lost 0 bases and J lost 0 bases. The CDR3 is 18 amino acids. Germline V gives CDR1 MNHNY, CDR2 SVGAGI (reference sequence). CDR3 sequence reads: CASSYSRSGGGSYNEQFF. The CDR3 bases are TGTGCCAGCAGTTACTCGAGATCGGGCGGGGGCTCCTACAATGAGCAGTTCTTC.

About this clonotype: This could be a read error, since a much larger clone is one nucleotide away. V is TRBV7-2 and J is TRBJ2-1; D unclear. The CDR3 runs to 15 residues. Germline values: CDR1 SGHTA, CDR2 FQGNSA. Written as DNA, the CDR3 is TGTGCCAGCAGCTTAATCACCAGCTCCTGCAATGAGCAGTTCTTC. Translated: CASSLITSSCNEQFF.

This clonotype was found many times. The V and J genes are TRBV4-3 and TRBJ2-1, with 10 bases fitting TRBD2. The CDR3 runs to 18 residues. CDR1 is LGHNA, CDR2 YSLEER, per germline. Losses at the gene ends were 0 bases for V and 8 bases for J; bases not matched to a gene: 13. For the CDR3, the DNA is TGCGCCAGCAGCCAAGATGTACCTCGGCTAGCGGGAGTGGATGAGCAGTTCTTC. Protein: CASSQDVPRLAGVDEQFF.

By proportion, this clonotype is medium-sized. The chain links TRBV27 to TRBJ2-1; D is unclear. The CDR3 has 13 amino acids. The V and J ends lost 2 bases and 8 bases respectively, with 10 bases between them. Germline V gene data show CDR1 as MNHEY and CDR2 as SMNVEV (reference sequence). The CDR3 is CASSLRRGDEQFF. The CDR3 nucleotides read TGTGCCAGCAGTTTAAGACGCGGAGATGAGCAGTTCTTC.

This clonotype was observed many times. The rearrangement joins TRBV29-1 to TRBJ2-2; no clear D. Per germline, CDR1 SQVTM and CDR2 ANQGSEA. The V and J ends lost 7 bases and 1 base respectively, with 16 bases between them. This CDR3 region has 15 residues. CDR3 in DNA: TGCAGCGCTTCGCGAGGACCCCTGAACACCGGGGAGCTGTTTTTT. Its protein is CSASRGPLNTGELFF.

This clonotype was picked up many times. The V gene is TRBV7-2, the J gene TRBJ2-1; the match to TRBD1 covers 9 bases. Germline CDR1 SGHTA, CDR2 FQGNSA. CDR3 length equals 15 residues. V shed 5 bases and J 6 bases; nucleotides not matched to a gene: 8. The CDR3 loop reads CASSPWDRDTNEQFF. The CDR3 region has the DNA TGTGCCAGCAGCCCATGGGACAGGGATACCAATGAGCAGTTCTTC.

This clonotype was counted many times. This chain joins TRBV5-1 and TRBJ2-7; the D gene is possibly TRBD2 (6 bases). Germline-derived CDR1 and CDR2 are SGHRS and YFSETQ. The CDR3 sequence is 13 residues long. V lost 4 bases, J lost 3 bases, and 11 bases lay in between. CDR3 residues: CASSRGLDYEQYF. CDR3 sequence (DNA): TGCGCCAGCAGCCGGGGACTCGACTACGAGCAGTACTTC.

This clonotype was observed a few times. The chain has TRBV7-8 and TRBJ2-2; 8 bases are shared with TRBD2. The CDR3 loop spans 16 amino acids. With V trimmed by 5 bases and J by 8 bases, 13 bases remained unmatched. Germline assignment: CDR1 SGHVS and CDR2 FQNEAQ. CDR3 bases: TGTGCCAGCAGCCAAGGAACTAGCGGAGAGACTGGGGAGCTGTTTTTT. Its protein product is CASSQGTSGETGELFF.

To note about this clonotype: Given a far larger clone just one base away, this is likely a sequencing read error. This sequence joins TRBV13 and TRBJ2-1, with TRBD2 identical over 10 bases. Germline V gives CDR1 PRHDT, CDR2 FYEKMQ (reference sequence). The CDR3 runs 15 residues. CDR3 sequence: CAGSLLAGARNEQFF. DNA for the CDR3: TGCGCCGGCAGCTTGCTAGCGGGAGCACGCAATGAGCAGTTCTTC.

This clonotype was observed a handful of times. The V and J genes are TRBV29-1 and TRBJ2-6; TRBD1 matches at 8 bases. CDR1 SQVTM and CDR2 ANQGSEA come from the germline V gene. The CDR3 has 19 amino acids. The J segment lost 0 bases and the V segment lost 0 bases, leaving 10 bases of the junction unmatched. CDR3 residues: CSVEDKGTGLPSGANVLTF. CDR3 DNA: TGCAGCGTTGAAGATAAAGGGACAGGCTTGCCCTCTGGGGCCAACGTCCTGACTTTC.

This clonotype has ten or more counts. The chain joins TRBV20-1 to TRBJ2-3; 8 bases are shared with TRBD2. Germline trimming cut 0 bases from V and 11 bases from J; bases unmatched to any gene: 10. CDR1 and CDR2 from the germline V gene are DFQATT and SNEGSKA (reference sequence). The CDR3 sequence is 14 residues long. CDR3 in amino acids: CSARDPTSGQGQYF. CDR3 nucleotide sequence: TGCAGTGCTAGAGACCCCACTAGCGGCCAAGGGCAGTATTTT.